This is a list of T cell receptor beta chains from one sample in a study of beta chain features in type 1 diabetes. TCRdb keeps only in-frame clones here, not all; method: immunoSEQ multiplex PCR. This sample has some 350,000 clones, with around an eighth found just once. The sample taken for sequencing was naive CD4+ T cells from blood. The receptors here all came from a woman under 30 with type 1 diabetes. CDR3s include the opening cysteine and the closing phenylalanine or tryptophan. A D gene is named only where the DNA matches it firmly. The size of a clone is reported for some rows only, either as once, few or many, or as a class for expanded clones.

>TRBJ1-5|-|TRBV30|once
TGTGCCTGGAGTACGGACAGAAATTCTCTTAGCAATCAGCCCCAGCATTTT
CAWSTDRNSLSNQPQHF
>TRBJ2-3|TRBD2|TRBV25-1|-
TGTGCCAGCAGTGAATATGCGGGAGCCACAGATACGCAGTATTTT
CASSEYAGATDTQYF
>TRBJ1-5|TRBD1|TRBV18|-
TGTGCCAGCTCACCATCCGGGACAGGGGGTCAGCCCCAGCATTTT
CASSPSGTGGQPQHF
>TRBJ2-3|-|TRBV2|few
TGTGCCAGCAGTGAAGGGTACTTGAGCACAGATACGCAGTATTTT
CASSEGYLSTDTQYF
>TRBJ1-3|-|TRBV6-5|-
TGTGCCAGCAGCCGACAGGCGAACTCTGGAAACACCATATATTTT
CASSRQANSGNTIYF
>TRBJ1-2|TRBD1|TRBV10-3|-
TGTGCCATCAATGGACAGGGTGGTAACTATGGCTACACCTTC
CAINGQGGNYGYTF
>TRBJ2-1|-|TRBV7-2|-
TGTGCCAGCAGCTTATTTCGGGGAGAGGGTGCGGAGCAGTTCTTC
CASSLFRGEGAEQFF
>TRBJ2-1|TRBD1|TRBV5-6|-
TGTGCCAGCAGCTGGGTGGGGACAGGGGCCTCCTGGGGGGAGAATGAGCAGTTCTTC
CASSWVGTGASWGENEQFF
>TRBJ1-4|-|TRBV29-1|few
TGCAGCGTGCTGGACCGGGGAGGTCATAATGAAAAACTGTTTTTT
CSVLDRGGHNEKLFF
>TRBJ2-1|-|TRBV5-4|few
TGTGCCAGCAGCCCCCCGAGGGTGAATGAGCAGTTCTTC
CASSPPRVNEQFF
>TRBJ1-1|-|TRBV6-6|few
TGTGCCAGCAGATCGGTTCCTTCAAGCGAAGCTTTCTTT
CASRSVPSSEAFF
>TRBJ2-4|-|TRBV5-4|few
TGTGCCAGCAGCACAAGTTCAGGGGGACTAGCCAAAAACATTCAGTACTTC
CASSTSSGGLAKNIQYF